The rows below give T cell receptor beta chains drawn from one sample of a study of shared clonotypes between healthy human individuals. The table came from immunoSEQ multiplex PCR; TCRdb's copy has only in-frame clones and leaves some out. This repertoire shows 190,000 or so clones, 65% to 70% found once; its top ten account for 10%. Sequencing was carried out using memory CD4+ T cells sorted from blood. Every receptor here comes from a young man in good health. The CDR3 runs from the conserved cysteine through the conserved F or W. D genes are given only for firm matches. Size values are once, few and many counts, or a class for expanded clones, and some rows have none.

clone_size: -
v_call: TRBV10-3
j_call: TRBJ1-5
d_call: -
cdr3_nt: TGTGCCATCAGTGAATGGGGGGATAGCAATCAGCCCCAGCATTTT
cdr3_aa: CAISEWGDSNQPQHF

clone_size: -
v_call: TRBV7-6
j_call: TRBJ2-2
d_call: TRBD1
cdr3_nt: TGTGCCAGCAGCTCTCAACAGGGGGTGAACACCGGGGAGCTGTTTTTT
cdr3_aa: CASSSQQGVNTGELFF

clone_size: -
v_call: TRBV18
j_call: TRBJ2-1
d_call: -
cdr3_nt: TGTGCCAGCTCGCAAGGACACTCGAGCTCCTACAATGAGCAGTTCTTC
cdr3_aa: CASSQGHSSSYNEQFF

clone_size: -
v_call: TRBV6-1
j_call: TRBJ2-7
d_call: -
cdr3_nt: TGTGCCAGCAACGTCACCCCCGACTACGAGCAGTACTTC
cdr3_aa: CASNVTPDYEQYF

clone_size: once
v_call: TRBV18
j_call: TRBJ2-7
d_call: -
cdr3_nt: TGTGCCAGCTCGCTGGACTACCCCTACGAGCAGTACTTC
cdr3_aa: CASSLDYPYEQYF

clone_size: -
v_call: TRBV27
j_call: TRBJ2-4
d_call: TRBD1
cdr3_nt: TGTGCCAGCAGTTCCACCCGACAGGGTGGCGACATTCAGTACTTC
cdr3_aa: CASSSTRQGGDIQYF

clone_size: -
v_call: TRBV5-1
j_call: TRBJ1-1
d_call: -
cdr3_nt: TGCGCCAGCAGCTTGGAGGGCGGGAATGGAGCTTTCTTT
cdr3_aa: CASSLEGGNGAFF

clone_size: -
v_call: TRBV7-2
j_call: TRBJ1-1
d_call: -
cdr3_nt: TGTGCCAGCAGCTTGGGAATCATTGGCACTGAAGCTTTCTTT
cdr3_aa: CASSLGIIGTEAFF

clone_size: -
v_call: TRBV5-1
j_call: TRBJ1-1
d_call: -
cdr3_nt: TGCGCCAGCAGCTTGGCGCAGAACACTGAAGCTTTCTTT
cdr3_aa: CASSLAQNTEAFF

clone_size: -
v_call: TRBV5-1
j_call: TRBJ2-7
d_call: TRBD1
cdr3_nt: TGCGCCAGCAGCATTTCCGTCGGACAGGGATCCTACGAGCAGTACTTC
cdr3_aa: CASSISVGQGSYEQYF

clone_size: few
v_call: TRBV9
j_call: TRBJ2-1
d_call: -
cdr3_nt: TGTGCCAGCAGCGTCCAGGGGGGCGTGACTAGCGTCTACAATGAGCAGTTCTTC
cdr3_aa: CASSVQGGVTSVYNEQFF

clone_size: -
v_call: TRBV19
j_call: TRBJ1-2
d_call: -
cdr3_nt: TGTGCCACCACAGGAGCAGCTAACTATGGCTACACCTTC
cdr3_aa: CATTGAANYGYTF

clone_size: few
v_call: TRBV7-2
j_call: TRBJ2-1
d_call: TRBD2
cdr3_nt: TGTGCCAGCAGCTTAGACCCGGGAGGGTACGATGAGCAGTTCTTC
cdr3_aa: CASSLDPGGYDEQFF

clone_size: -
v_call: TRBV5-6
j_call: TRBJ2-1
d_call: -
cdr3_nt: TGTGCCAGCAGCCCAGCGGTAAGCTCCTACAATGAGCAGTTCTTC
cdr3_aa: CASSPAVSSYNEQFF

clone_size: -
v_call: TRBV6-1
j_call: TRBJ2-7
d_call: -
cdr3_nt: TGTGCCAGCAGTGCGTACAGGGTCTACGAGCAGTACTTC
cdr3_aa: CASSAYRVYEQYF

clone_size: -
v_call: TRBV11-2
j_call: TRBJ2-5
d_call: TRBD1
cdr3_nt: TGTGCCAGCAGAAAGACAGGGGGTGGAGAGACCCAGTACTTC
cdr3_aa: CASRKTGGGETQYF

clone_size: -
v_call: TRBV11-2
j_call: TRBJ2-3
d_call: -
cdr3_nt: TGTGCCAGCAGCTCGGATTCCATAGGTACGCAGTATTTT
cdr3_aa: CASSSDSIGTQYF

clone_size: -
v_call: TRBV7-6
j_call: TRBJ2-3
d_call: TRBD2
cdr3_nt: TGTGCCAGCAGCCCGCTCACGACCTTTAGCGGGAGGGCAGATACGCAGTATTTT
cdr3_aa: CASSPLTTFSGRADTQYF

clone_size: -
v_call: TRBV7-2
j_call: TRBJ2-3
d_call: TRBD2
cdr3_nt: TGTGCCAGCAGCTTGAAAGCCGGGGGGGGAGATACGCAGTATTTT
cdr3_aa: CASSLKAGGGDTQYF

clone_size: -
v_call: TRBV5-5
j_call: TRBJ2-5
d_call: -
cdr3_nt: TGTGCCAGCAGCTTGGGGGTGCAAGTGGAGACCCAGTACTTC
cdr3_aa: CASSLGVQVETQYF

clone_size: -
v_call: TRBV11-3
j_call: TRBJ2-1
d_call: TRBD2
cdr3_nt: TGTGCCAGCAGCTTAGGGTGGCTAGCGGGGAACAATGAGCAGTTCTTC
cdr3_aa: CASSLGWLAGNNEQFF

clone_size: -
v_call: TRBV5-5
j_call: TRBJ1-3
d_call: -
cdr3_nt: TGTGCCAGCAGCCGACCGGACGTAGCTGGAAACACCATATATTTT
cdr3_aa: CASSRPDVAGNTIYF

clone_size: -
v_call: TRBV7-9
j_call: TRBJ2-6
d_call: -
cdr3_nt: TGTGCCAGCAGCTGGGGGCACAACTCTGGGGCCAACGTCCTGACTTTC
cdr3_aa: CASSWGHNSGANVLTF

clone_size: -
v_call: TRBV6-5
j_call: TRBJ1-2
d_call: -
cdr3_nt: TGTGCCAGCGTCCCGCGTGACCGGTCTTCCTATGGCTACACCTTC
cdr3_aa: CASVPRDRSSYGYTF

clone_size: -
v_call: TRBV6-4
j_call: TRBJ2-3
d_call: -
cdr3_nt: TGTGCCAGCAGTGAAGAGGGGACTCTAGATACGCAGTATTTT
cdr3_aa: CASSEEGTLDTQYF

clone_size: -
v_call: TRBV15
j_call: TRBJ2-7
d_call: TRBD2
cdr3_nt: TGTGCCACCAGCAGAACCACGGGGGGAGGCGAGCAGTACTTC
cdr3_aa: CATSRTTGGGEQYF

clone_size: -
v_call: TRBV7-3
j_call: TRBJ2-3
d_call: -
cdr3_nt: TGTGCCAGCAGCTACGGCGGAATAGATACGCAGTATTTT
cdr3_aa: CASSYGGIDTQYF